One and the same sample provided the 14 T cell receptor beta chains below, sequenced in a study of shared clonotypes between healthy human individuals. Profiled with immunoSEQ multiplex PCR; TCRdb holds only in-frame clones, not every one. The sample has just over 2,000,000 clones; just under 95% are singletons. CD45RO-negative CD8 cells positively selected for CCR7 made up the naive population, which excluded terminally differentiated effector memory CD45RA+ cells. Sequenced material: naive CD8+ T cells sorted from blood. The receptors here all came from a man younger than 35 in good health.

The V gene is TRBV10-1, the J gene TRBJ2-1, with 12 bases fitting TRBD2. Germline CDR1 reads WNHNN; CDR2 reads SYGVQD (reference sequence). V lost 3 bases, J lost 5 bases, and 8 bases stayed unmatched. The CDR3 contains 17 residues. The CDR3 loop reads CASSDRGLAGSHNEQFF. The CDR3 DNA is TGCGCCAGCAGTGACCGAGGACTAGCGGGGAGCCACAATGAGCAGTTCTTC.

The V call is TRBV7-6, the J call TRBJ2-1, with D perhaps matching TRBD2 (6 bases). This CDR3 has 15 amino acids. Germline V gene data show CDR1 as SGHVS and CDR2 as FNYEAQ. With 3 bases removed from V and 7 bases from J, the gap between germline ends came to 16 bases. The CDR3, as DNA: TGTGCCAGCAGCTTCGAATCTGGGGGGATGAATGAGCAGTTCTTC. Protein: CASSFESGGMNEQFF.

This clone was observed a single time. The chain employs TRBV28 and TRBJ1-2; TRBD1 matches 7 bases. CDR3 length: 18 amino acids. V trimming: 5 bases; J trimming: 2 bases; junction bases outside the gene matches: 17. CDR1 and CDR2 (germline): MDHEN, SYDVKM. CDR3 DNA: TGTGCCAGCAGTCTCCCCCCCTCAACAGGACAGGAAAACTATGGCTACACCTTC. This sequence encodes CASSLPPSTGQENYGYTF.

This clone has a single count. The rearrangement joins TRBV28 to TRBJ2-2; no clear D. Looked up from germline, CDR1 is MDHEN and CDR2 is SYDVKM. This CDR3 region has 12 residues. V lost 5 bases, J lost 6 bases, and 7 bases lay in between. CDR3 DNA: TGTGCCAGCAGTCTGCGGTCCGGGGAGCTGTTTTTT. Translation gives CASSLRSGELFF.

The chain links TRBV30 to TRBJ2-2, with unresolved D. From germline, CDR1 is GTSNPN and CDR2 SVGIG (reference sequence). V gave up 2 bases and J gave up 0 bases, with 16 bases separating them. There are 17 residues in the CDR3. The CDR3 sequence is CAWSLPPPDSNTGELFF. In nucleotides, the CDR3 is TGTGCCTGGAGTTTGCCCCCCCCGGATTCGAACACCGGGGAGCTGTTTTTT. The full variable domain, in which reference TRBV30 and TRBJ2-2 provide the parts outside the CDR3, is SQTIHQWPATLVQPVGSPLSLECTVEGTSNPNLYWYRQAAGRGLQLLFYSVGIGQISSEVPQNLSASRPQDRQFILSSKKLLLSDSGFYLCAWSLPPPDSNTGELFFGEGSRLTVL.

The V gene is TRBV28, the J gene TRBJ1-4; no firm D call. Germline V gene lookup returns CDR1 MDHEN and CDR2 SYDVKM. The V and J ends lost 3 bases and 8 bases respectively, with 13 bases between them. The CDR3 length is 14 residues. The CDR3 sequence: CASSLFGTGEKLFF. The CDR3 coding sequence is TGTGCCAGCAGTTTGTTTGGAACCGGGGAAAAACTGTTTTTT. Filled out from reference TRBV28 and TRBJ1-4, the complete variable domain reads DVKVTQSSRYLVKRTGEKVFLECVQDMDHENMFWYRQDPGLGLRLIYFSYDVKMKEKGDIPEGYSVSREKKERFSLILESASTNQTSMYLCASSLFGTGEKLFFGSGTQLSVL.

The gene calls are TRBV12-2 and TRBJ1-1. TRBV12-2 is tagged as a pseudogene. CDR3 length: 15 residues. CDR3 loop: CASRLFLPVNTEAFF. The CDR3 DNA reads as TGTGCAAGTCGCTTATTTCTTCCGGTGAACACTGAAGCTTTCTTT.

This chain uses TRBV7-8 with TRBJ2-1; D uncertain. The CDR3 totals 15 residues. CDR1 is SGHVS and CDR2 is FQNEAQ in the germline V gene. The V end lost 4 bases, the J end lost 5 bases, and 15 bases lay between the germline ends. Here the CDR3 DNA reads TGTGCCAGCAGCTCTGGGGTGTTCGGTGACAATGAGCAGTTCTTC. This encodes CASSSGVFGDNEQFF.

The chain has TRBV5-1 and TRBJ2-7; 7 bases are a match to TRBD1. In germline, CDR1 is SGHRS, CDR2 YFSETQ. The J segment lost 2 bases and the V segment lost 0 bases, leaving 5 bases of the junction unmatched. This CDR3 is built from 15 residues. The CDR3 spells CASSLDRDSPYEQYF. CDR3 in DNA: TGCGCCAGCAGCTTGGATCGGGACAGTCCCTACGAGCAGTACTTC.

The table lists this clone with a count of one. The chain employs TRBV27 and TRBJ2-5; unclear D gene. Trimming removed 6 bases at V and 2 bases at J, with 10 bases between. The V gene's germline CDR1 is MNHEY and CDR2 SMNVEV (reference sequence). The CDR3 loop spans 13 amino acids. In DNA, the CDR3 is TGTGCCAGCAGCCCGGTGGCTCAAGAGACCCAGTACTTC. Its protein product is CASSPVAQETQYF.

The chain couples TRBV5-6 to TRBJ2-6, with D hard to call. CDR1 is SGHDT and CDR2 is YYEEEE in the germline V gene. The CDR3 spans 16 residues. The ends were cut back, 4 bases at V and 0 bases at J, with 11 bases in the middle. CDR3 protein: CASSPDPNSGANVLTF. CDR3 DNA: TGTGCCAGCAGCCCCGACCCGAACTCTGGGGCCAACGTCCTGACTTTC.

The V call is TRBV27, the J call TRBJ2-3; 7 nucleotides line up with TRBD2. Germline CDR1 and CDR2: MNHEY and SMNVEV (reference sequence). The CDR3 extends over 14 amino acids. The trim removed 7 bases at V and 5 bases at J, leaving 9 bases unmatched. CDR3 sequence: CASKLVGGVDTQYF. The CDR3 DNA sequence: TGTGCCAGCAAGCTAGTGGGGGGGGTAGATACGCAGTATTTT.

J is TRBJ2-1 and V is TRBV7-6, with 10 bases identical to TRBD2. Germline-derived CDR1 and CDR2 are SGHVS and FNYEAQ. The CDR3 runs 14 residues. V dropped 5 bases and J dropped 6; count of bases not matched to a gene: 4. CDR3 coding DNA: TGTGCCAGCAGCGACCTAGCGGGAGCCAATGAGCAGTTCTTC. It codes for CASSDLAGANEQFF.

The chain carries TRBV29-1 and TRBJ1-1; D gene unclear. Germline-derived CDR1 and CDR2 are SQVTM and ANQGSEA. CDR3 length: 11 residues. With 6 bases removed from V and 7 bases from J, the gap between germline ends came to 12 bases. This CDR3 is CSVETGIEAFF. Written as DNA, the CDR3 is TGCAGCGTGGAGACCGGGATTGAAGCTTTCTTT. Variable domain in full (rest from reference TRBV29-1 and TRBJ1-1): SAVISQKPSRDICQRGTSLTIQCQVDSQVTMMFWYRQQPGQSLTLIATANQGSEATYESGFVIDKFPISRPNLTFSTLTVSNMSPEDSSIYLCSVETGIEAFFGQGTRLTVV.